This record looks at one T cell receptor (beta chain) sequence and its context. Generated by immunoSEQ multiplex PCR, the TCRdb table keeps only in-frame clones and is missing some. The sample holds tens of thousands of clones, 84% seen once. The sample comes from a study of OX40 agonist ivuxolimab in advanced cancers. This CDR3 is built from 16 residues. Germline-derived CDR1 and CDR2 are SGHVS and FQNEAQ. Trimming cost V 5 bases and J 9 bases; bases outside gene matches: 11. The receptor comes from an adult with an advanced solid tumor such as melanoma, head and neck, liver or kidney cancer. The input for sequencing was CD4+ or CD8+ T cells sorted from blood, taken in a trial of the OX40 agonist ivuxolimab. The V gene is TRBV7-8, the J gene TRBJ1-6, with TRBD1 matching over 9 bases. The CDR3 here is CASSTLPGQGGSPLHF. The CDR3 nucleotides are TGTGCCAGCAGCACATTACCGGGACAGGGTGGTTCACCCCTCCACTTT.